This is a list of T cell receptor beta chains from one sample in a study of technical replicates of blood from several donors. The assay was immunoSEQ multiplex PCR, and TCRdb's table has in-frame clones only and misses some. The table includes 55,000 to 75,000 clones, over 85% detected once. Sequences were obtained from T cells isolated from PBMCs. The receptor source for this set is a human donor in good health. The CDR3 runs from the conserved cysteine through the conserved F or W. D genes are given only for firm matches. Size tells how often a clone was seen (once, few, many) or the class of an expanded clone, and some rows leave it out.

NA	TRBV7-8	NA	TRBJ2-7	CASTTYRVLSSYEQYF	TGTGCCAGCACCACTTACCGCGTACTTAGCTCCTACGAGCAGTACTTC
NA	TRBV7-8	TRBD1	TRBJ1-1	CASSLKGAPNTEAFF	TGTGCCAGCAGCTTAAAGGGGGCCCCGAACACTGAAGCTTTCTTT
NA	TRBV13	NA	TRBJ2-1	CASSPREVWNEQFF	TGTGCCAGCAGCCCAAGGGAGGTGTGGAATGAGCAGTTCTTC
NA	TRBV7-2	TRBD2	TRBJ2-7	CASRWTGTSYSYEQYF	TGTGCCAGCAGATGGACCGGGACTAGTTACTCCTACGAGCAGTACTTC
NA	TRBV5-1	NA	TRBJ1-3	CASSSGSEGRTIYF	TGCGCCAGCAGCTCAGGTTCGGAGGGGCGCACCATATATTTT
NA	TRBV6-5	TRBD1	TRBJ2-7	CASSPGTGVYEQYF	TGTGCCAGCAGTCCCGGGACAGGGGTCTACGAGCAGTACTTC
NA	TRBV19	TRBD1	TRBJ2-3	CASRLTGVARTDTQYF	TGTGCCAGTAGGTTAACAGGGGTAGCGCGCACAGATACGCAGTATTTT
NA	TRBV29-1	TRBD1	TRBJ2-2	CSVELGQGSGELFF	TGCAGCGTTGAACTGGGACAGGGTTCCGGGGAGCTGTTTTTT
NA	TRBV12-5	NA	TRBJ2-7	CASGRLENTYEQYF	TGTGCTAGTGGCCGACTGGAAAATACCTACGAGCAGTACTTC
NA	TRBV5-1	NA	TRBJ2-7	CASRPLPGQGNHEQYF	TGCGCCAGCAGGCCACTTCCGGGACAAGGAAACCACGAGCAGTACTTC
NA	TRBV27	TRBD1	TRBJ1-5	CASKQGAAHNQPQHF	TGTGCCAGCAAACAGGGGGCAGCCCACAATCAGCCCCAGCATTTT
NA	TRBV7-2	NA	TRBJ1-5	CASSFTGYSNQPQHF	TGTGCCAGCAGCTTTACGGGATATAGCAATCAGCCCCAGCATTTT
once	TRBV5-1	TRBD2	TRBJ2-1	CASRERDYYNEQFF	TGCGCCAGCAGAGAGCGGGACTACTACAATGAGCAGTTCTTC
NA	TRBV7-9	NA	TRBJ2-2	CASSPNTGELFF	TGTGCCAGCAGCCCCAATACCGGGGAGCTGTTTTTT
NA	TRBV27	NA	TRBJ2-1	CASSLEGYNEQFF	TGTGCCAGCAGTTTAGAGGGTTACAATGAGCAGTTCTTC
NA	TRBV7-6	TRBD1	TRBJ2-7	CASSSGTGKAYEQYF	TGTGCCAGCAGCTCGGGGACAGGGAAAGCCTACGAGCAGTACTTC
NA	TRBV7-9	TRBD1	TRBJ2-7	CASSLGGTGRSYEQYF	TGTGCCAGCAGCTTAGGCGGGACAGGGCGCTCCTACGAGCAGTACTTC
NA	TRBV30	NA	TRBJ1-3	CAWVLSGNTIYF	TGTGCCTGGGTTCTCTCTGGAAACACCATATATTTT
NA	TRBV9	TRBD2	TRBJ2-1	CASSVGGVSEQFF	TGTGCCAGCAGCGTGGGAGGGGTTAGTGAGCAGTTCTTC
NA	TRBV6-1	TRBD1	TRBJ1-1	CASSNSGQGYTEAFF	TGTGCCAGCAGCAATTCGGGACAGGGGTACACTGAAGCTTTCTTT
NA	TRBV10-3	TRBD2	TRBJ2-7	CAIRGVAGEGSYEQYF	TGTGCCATCAGGGGGGTAGCGGGAGAGGGGTCCTACGAGCAGTACTTC
NA	TRBV11-3	TRBD2	TRBJ2-1	CASSYPTSGSAEQFF	TGTGCCAGCAGCTACCCGACTAGCGGGAGTGCTGAGCAGTTCTTC
NA	TRBV30	TRBD1	TRBJ2-7	CAWSSGQGDYEQYF	TGTGCCTGGAGTTCCGGACAGGGAGATTACGAGCAGTACTTC
NA	TRBV29-1	NA	TRBJ2-1	CSATTSYNEQFF	TGCAGCGCTACGACTAGCTACAATGAGCAGTTCTTC
NA	TRBV7-9	NA	TRBJ2-1	CASSLVPNEQFF	TGTGCCAGCAGCTTAGTTCCAAATGAGCAGTTCTTC
NA	TRBV7-2	TRBD2	TRBJ2-1	CASSLEAGKHNEQFF	TGTGCCAGCAGCTTAGAAGCGGGAAAACACAATGAGCAGTTCTTC
NA	TRBV27	TRBD1	TRBJ1-5	CASSMTGGNQPQHF	TGTGCCAGCAGTATGACAGGGGGCAATCAGCCCCAGCATTTT